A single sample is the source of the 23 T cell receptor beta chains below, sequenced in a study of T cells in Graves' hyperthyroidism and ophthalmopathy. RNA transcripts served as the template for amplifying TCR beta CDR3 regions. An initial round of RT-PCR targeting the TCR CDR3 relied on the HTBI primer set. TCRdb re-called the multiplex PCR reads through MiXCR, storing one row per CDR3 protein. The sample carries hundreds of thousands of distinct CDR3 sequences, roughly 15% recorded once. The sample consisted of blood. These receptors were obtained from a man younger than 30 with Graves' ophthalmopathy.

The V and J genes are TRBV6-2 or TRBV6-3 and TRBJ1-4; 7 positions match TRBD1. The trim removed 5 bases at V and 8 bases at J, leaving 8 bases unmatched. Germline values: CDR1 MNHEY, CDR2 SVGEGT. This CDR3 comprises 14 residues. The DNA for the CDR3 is TGTGCCAGCAGTGCCAGGGGGTCTGTAGAAAAACTGTTTTTT. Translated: CASSARGSVEKLFF.

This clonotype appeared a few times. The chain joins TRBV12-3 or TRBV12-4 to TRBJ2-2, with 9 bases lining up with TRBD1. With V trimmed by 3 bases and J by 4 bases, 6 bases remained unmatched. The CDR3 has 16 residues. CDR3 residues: CASSFRTGVGTGELFF. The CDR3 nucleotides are TGTGCCAGCAGTTTCCGGACAGGGGTTGGCACCGGGGAGCTGTTTTTT.

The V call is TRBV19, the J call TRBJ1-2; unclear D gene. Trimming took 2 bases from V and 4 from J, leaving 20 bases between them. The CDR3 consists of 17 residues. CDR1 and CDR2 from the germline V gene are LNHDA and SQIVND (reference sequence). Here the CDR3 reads CASSIISAAVRPYGYTF. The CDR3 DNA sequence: TGTGCCAGTAGTATAATTTCGGCGGCAGTTCGCCCCTATGGCTACACCTTC.

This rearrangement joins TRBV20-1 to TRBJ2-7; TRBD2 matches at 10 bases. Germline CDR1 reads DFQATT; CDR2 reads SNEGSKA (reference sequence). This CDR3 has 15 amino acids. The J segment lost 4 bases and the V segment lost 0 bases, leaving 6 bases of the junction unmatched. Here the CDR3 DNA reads TGCAGTGCTAGAGATCTGAGTAGCGGGAGGTACGAGCAGTACTTC. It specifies CSARDLSSGRYEQYF.

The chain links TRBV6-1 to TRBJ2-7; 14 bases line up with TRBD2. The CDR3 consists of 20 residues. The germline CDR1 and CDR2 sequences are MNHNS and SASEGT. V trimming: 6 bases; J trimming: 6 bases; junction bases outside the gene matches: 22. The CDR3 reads CASSRFRYPRLAGGPVEQYF. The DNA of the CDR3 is TGTGCCAGCAGCCGATTCCGTTACCCACGACTAGCGGGAGGGCCGGTCGAGCAGTACTTC.

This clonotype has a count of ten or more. The CDR3 sequence: CASSNNRAFF. In DNA, the CDR3 is TGTGCCAGCAGCAATAATCGGGCTTTCTTT. The V gene is TRBV11-2, the J gene TRBJ1-1, with D unclear. Trimming cost V 5 bases and J 11 bases, with 9 bases left between them. CDR1 is SGHAT and CDR2 is FQNNGV in the germline V gene. This CDR3 has 10 amino acids.

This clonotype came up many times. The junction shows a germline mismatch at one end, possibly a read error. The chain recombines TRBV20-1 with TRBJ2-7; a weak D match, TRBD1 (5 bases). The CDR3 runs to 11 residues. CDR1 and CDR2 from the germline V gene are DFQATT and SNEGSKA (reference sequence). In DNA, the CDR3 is TGCAGTGCTAGAGATTTAGCACAGGATAACTTC. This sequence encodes CSARDLAQDNF.

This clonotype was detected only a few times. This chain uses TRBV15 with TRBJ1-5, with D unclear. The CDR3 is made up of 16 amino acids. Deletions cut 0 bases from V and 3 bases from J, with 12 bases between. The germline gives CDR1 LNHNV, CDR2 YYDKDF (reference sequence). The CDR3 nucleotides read TGTGCCACCAGCAGAGATAACCCAGGCAACAATCAGCCCCAGCATTTT. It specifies CATSRDNPGNNQPQHF.

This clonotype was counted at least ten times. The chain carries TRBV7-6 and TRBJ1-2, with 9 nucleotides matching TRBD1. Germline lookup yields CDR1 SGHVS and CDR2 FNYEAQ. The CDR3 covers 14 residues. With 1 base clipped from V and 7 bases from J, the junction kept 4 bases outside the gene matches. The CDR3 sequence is CASSLEGTGFGYTF. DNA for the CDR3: TGTGCCAGCAGCTTAGAAGGGACAGGGTTTGGCTACACCTTC. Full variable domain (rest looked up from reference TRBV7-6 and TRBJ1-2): GAGVSQSPRYKVTKRGQDVALRCDPISGHVSLYWYRQALGQGPEFLTYFNYEAQQDKSGLPNDRFSAERPEGSISTLTIQRTEQRDSAMYRCASSLEGTGFGYTFGSGTRLTVV.

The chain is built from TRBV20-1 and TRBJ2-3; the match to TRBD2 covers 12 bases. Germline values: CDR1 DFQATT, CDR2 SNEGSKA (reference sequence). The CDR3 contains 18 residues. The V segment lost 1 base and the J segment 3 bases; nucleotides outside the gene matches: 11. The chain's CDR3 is CSARGTLAGGRSTDTQYF. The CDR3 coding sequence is TGCAGTGCTAGAGGGACCCTAGCGGGAGGGCGGAGTACAGATACGCAGTATTTT.

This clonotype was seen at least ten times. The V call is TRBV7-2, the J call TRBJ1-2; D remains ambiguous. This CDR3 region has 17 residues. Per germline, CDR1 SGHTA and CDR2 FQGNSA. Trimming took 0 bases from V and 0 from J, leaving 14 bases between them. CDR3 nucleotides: TGTGCCAGCAGCTTAGCAGGGTACCGCGTCCCTAACTATGGCTACACCTTC. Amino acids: CASSLAGYRVPNYGYTF. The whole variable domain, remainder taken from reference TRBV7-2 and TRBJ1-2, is GAGVSQSPSNKVTEKGKDVELRCDPISGHTALYWYRQSLGQGLEFLIYFQGNSAPDKSGLPSDRFSAERTGGSVSTLTIQRTQQEDSAVYLCASSLAGYRVPNYGYTFGSGTRLTVV.

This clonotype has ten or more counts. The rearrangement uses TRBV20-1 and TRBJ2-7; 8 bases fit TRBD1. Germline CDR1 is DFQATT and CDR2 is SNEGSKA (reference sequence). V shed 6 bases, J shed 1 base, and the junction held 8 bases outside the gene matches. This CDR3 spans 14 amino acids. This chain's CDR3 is CSAPDRVVSYEQYF. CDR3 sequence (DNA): TGCAGTGCCCCGGACAGGGTGGTTTCCTACGAGCAGTACTTC.

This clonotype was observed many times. The CDR3 spells CSAREFVGGLYEQYF. Here the CDR3 DNA reads TGCAGTGCTAGAGAGTTTGTGGGAGGGCTCTACGAGCAGTACTTC. The V gene is TRBV20-1, the J gene TRBJ2-7; 7 positions match TRBD2. V lost 0 bases to trimming and J lost 3 bases; unmatched junction nucleotides: 8. The CDR3 consists of 15 residues. From germline, CDR1 is DFQATT and CDR2 SNEGSKA (reference sequence).

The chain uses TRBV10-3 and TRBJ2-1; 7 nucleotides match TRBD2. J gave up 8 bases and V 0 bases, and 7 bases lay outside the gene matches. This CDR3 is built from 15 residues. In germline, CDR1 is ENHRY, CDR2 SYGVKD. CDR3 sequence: CAISESRGRRHEQFF. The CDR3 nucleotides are TGTGCCATCAGTGAGTCGCGGGGGAGGAGACATGAGCAGTTCTTC.

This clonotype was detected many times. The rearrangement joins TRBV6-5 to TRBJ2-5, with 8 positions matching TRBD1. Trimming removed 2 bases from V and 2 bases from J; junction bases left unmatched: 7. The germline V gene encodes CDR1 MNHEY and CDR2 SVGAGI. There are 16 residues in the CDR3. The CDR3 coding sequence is TGTGCCAGCAGTTACAAGGGGACAGGTATTCAAGAGACCCAGTACTTC. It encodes CASSYKGTGIQETQYF.

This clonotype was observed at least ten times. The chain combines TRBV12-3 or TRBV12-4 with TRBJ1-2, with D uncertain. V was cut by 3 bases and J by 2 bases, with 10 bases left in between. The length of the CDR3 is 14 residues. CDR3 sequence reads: CASSFWVDNYGYTF. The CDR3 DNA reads TGTGCCAGCAGTTTCTGGGTCGACAACTATGGCTACACCTTC.

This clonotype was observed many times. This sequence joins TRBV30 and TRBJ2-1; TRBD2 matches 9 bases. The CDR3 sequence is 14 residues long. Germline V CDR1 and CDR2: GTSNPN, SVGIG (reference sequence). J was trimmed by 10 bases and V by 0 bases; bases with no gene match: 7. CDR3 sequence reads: CAWSVGSGGREQFF. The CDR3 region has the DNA TGTGCCTGGAGTGTAGGTAGCGGGGGTCGGGAGCAGTTCTTC.

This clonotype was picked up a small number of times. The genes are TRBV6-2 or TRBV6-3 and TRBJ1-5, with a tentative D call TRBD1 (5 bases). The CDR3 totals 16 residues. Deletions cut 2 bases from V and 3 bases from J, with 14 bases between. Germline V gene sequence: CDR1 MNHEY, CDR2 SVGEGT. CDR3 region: CASSYGFGGPNQPQHF. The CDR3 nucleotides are TGTGCCAGCAGTTACGGATTTGGGGGTCCCAATCAGCCCCAGCATTTT.

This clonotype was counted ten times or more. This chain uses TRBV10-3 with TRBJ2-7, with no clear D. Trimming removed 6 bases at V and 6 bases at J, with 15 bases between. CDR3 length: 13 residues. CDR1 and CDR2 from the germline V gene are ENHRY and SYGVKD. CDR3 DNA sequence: TGTGCCATCAGCCTACCCGGACCGGGCGAGCAGTACTTC. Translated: CAISLPGPGEQYF.

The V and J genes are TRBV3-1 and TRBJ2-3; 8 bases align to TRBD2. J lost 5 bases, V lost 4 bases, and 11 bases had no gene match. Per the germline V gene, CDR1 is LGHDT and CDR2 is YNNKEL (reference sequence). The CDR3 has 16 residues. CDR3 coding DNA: TGTGCCAGCAGCCGACTAGCGTCGGCTTATGAAGATACGCAGTATTTT. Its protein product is CASSRLASAYEDTQYF.

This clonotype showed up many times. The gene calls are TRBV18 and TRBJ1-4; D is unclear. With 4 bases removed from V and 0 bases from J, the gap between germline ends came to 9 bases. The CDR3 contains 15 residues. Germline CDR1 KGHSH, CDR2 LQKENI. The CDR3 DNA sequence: TGTGCCAGCTCACTTACACTCGCAACTAATGAAAAACTGTTTTTT. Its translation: CASSLTLATNEKLFF. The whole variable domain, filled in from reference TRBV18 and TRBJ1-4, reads NAGVMQNPRHLVRRRGQEARLRCSPMKGHSHVYWYRQLPEEGLKFMVYLQKENIIDESGMPKERFSAEFPKEGPSILRIQQVVRGDSAAYFCASSLTLATNEKLFFGSGTQLSVL.

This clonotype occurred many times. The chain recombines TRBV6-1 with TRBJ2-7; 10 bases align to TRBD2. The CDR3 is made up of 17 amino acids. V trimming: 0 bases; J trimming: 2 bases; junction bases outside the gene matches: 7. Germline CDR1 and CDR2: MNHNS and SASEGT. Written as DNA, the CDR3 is TGTGCCAGCAGTGAAGCGGGCTTAGCGGGAGGTACCTACGAGCAGTACTTC. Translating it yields CASSEAGLAGGTYEQYF.

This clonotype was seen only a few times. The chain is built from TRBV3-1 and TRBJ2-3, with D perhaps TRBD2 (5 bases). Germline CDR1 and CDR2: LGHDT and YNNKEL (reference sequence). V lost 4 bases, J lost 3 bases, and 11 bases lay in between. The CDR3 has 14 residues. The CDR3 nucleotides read TGTGCCAGCAGCCTCCGGAGGTTAACAGATACGCAGTATTTT. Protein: CASSLRRLTDTQYF.